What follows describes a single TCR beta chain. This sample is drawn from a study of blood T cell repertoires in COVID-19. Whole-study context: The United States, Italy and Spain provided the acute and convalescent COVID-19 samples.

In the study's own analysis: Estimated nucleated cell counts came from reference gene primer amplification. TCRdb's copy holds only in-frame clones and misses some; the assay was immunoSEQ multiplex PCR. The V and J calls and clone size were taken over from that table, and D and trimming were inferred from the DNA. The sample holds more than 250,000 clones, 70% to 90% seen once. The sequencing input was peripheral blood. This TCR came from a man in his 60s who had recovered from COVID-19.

The DNA for the CDR3 is TGTGCCAGCAGCTTATTTAGGGGGCCAACCTACGAGCAGTACTTC. Its translation: CASSLFRGPTYEQYF. This chain links TRBV7-8 with TRBJ2-7; 7 bases are a match to TRBD1. With 2 bases clipped from V and 2 bases from J, the junction kept 6 bases outside the gene matches. The CDR3 loop spans 15 amino acids. Germline V gene lookup returns CDR1 SGHVS and CDR2 FQNEAQ.